The rows below give T cell receptor beta chains drawn from one sample of a study of shared clonotypes between healthy human individuals. The method was immunoSEQ multiplex PCR; TCRdb's version includes in-frame clones alone and lacks a portion of them. The sample contains fewer than 700,000 clones, 85% to 95% of which appear only once. Sample: naive CD8+ T cells sorted from blood. Receptors originate from a woman aged 30 to 39 in good health. The CDR3 runs from the conserved cysteine through the conserved F or W. The order of the fields is J gene, D gene, clone size, V gene, CDR3 protein, CDR3 DNA. D genes are given only for firm matches. The size field is filled for only some rows; it gives once, few, many or a size class.

TRBJ1-5 TRBD1 - TRBV27 CASSSTGAPGPQHF TGTGCCAGCAGTTCAACAGGGGCCCCTGGGCCCCAGCATTTT
TRBJ2-2 - - TRBV11-3 CASSSPNTGELFF TGTGCCAGCAGCTCGCCGAACACCGGGGAGCTGTTTTTT
TRBJ2-7 - - TRBV9 CASSPRLDTYEQYF TGTGCCAGCAGCCCACGACTGGATACCTACGAGCAGTACTTC
TRBJ2-5 - - TRBV10-3 CAISESGEQYF TGTGCCATCAGTGAGTCAGGGGAGCAGTACTTC
TRBJ2-7 TRBD1 - TRBV11-2 CASSVETGSSYEQYF TGTGCCAGCAGCGTAGAGACAGGGAGCTCCTACGAGCAGTACTTC
TRBJ1-4 - - TRBV7-9 CASSFSTTNEKLFF TGTGCCAGCAGCTTTTCCACAACTAATGAAAAACTGTTTTTT
TRBJ2-7 TRBD2 - TRBV9 CASSASGSLDEQYF TGTGCCAGCAGCGCTAGCGGGAGTTTGGACGAGCAGTACTTC
TRBJ2-1 TRBD2 once TRBV7-3 CASSPTASGNEQFF TGTGCCAGCAGCCCAACCGCTAGCGGCAATGAGCAGTTCTTC
TRBJ1-2 TRBD1 once TRBV27 CASSFGTGGADGYTF TGTGCCAGCAGCTTCGGGACAGGGGGCGCGGATGGCTACACCTTC
TRBJ2-7 TRBD2 - TRBV11-2 CASSLAYAGTSDPYEQYF TGTGCCAGCAGCTTAGCATACGCCGGGACTAGCGACCCCTACGAGCAGTACTTC
TRBJ2-1 - few TRBV21-1 CASSKVDVEDRTYNEQFF TGTGCCAGCAGCAAAGTAGACGTGGAGGACAGGACATACAATGAGCAGTTCTTC
TRBJ2-7 - - TRBV25-1 CASSEFGTLYEQYF TGTGCCAGCAGTGAATTCGGGACCCTCTACGAGCAGTACTTC
TRBJ2-7 TRBD2 - TRBV7-9 CASSLEVVFVRGGIYEQYF TGTGCCAGCAGCTTAGAGGTAGTTTTCGTCCGGGGGGGAATCTACGAGCAGTACTTC
TRBJ2-3 - - TRBV28 CASSLANTDTQYF TGTGCCAGCAGTCTAGCGAACACAGATACGCAGTATTTT
TRBJ2-7 TRBD2 - TRBV19 CASSIYSGTSYEQYF TGTGCCAGTAGTATATATAGCGGGACGTCCTACGAGCAGTACTTC
TRBJ1-1 TRBD1 - TRBV28 CASSSRQGAMNTEAFF TGTGCCAGCAGTTCCCGGCAGGGGGCGATGAACACTGAAGCTTTCTTT
TRBJ2-1 - - TRBV7-8 CASGRSSYNEQFF TGTGCCAGCGGACGGTCTTCATACAATGAGCAGTTCTTC
TRBJ1-4 - - TRBV9 CASSPNRDPNEKLFF TGTGCCAGCAGCCCCAACAGGGATCCTAATGAAAAACTGTTTTTT
TRBJ2-3 TRBD2 - TRBV19 CASSINLQGGTQYF TGTGCCAGTAGTATCAACTTGCAGGGAGGGACGCAGTATTTT
TRBJ2-3 TRBD2 - TRBV27 CASRSGVTDTQYF TGTGCCAGCAGGAGCGGGGTCACAGATACGCAGTATTTT
TRBJ1-2 - once TRBV27 CASSSGNSAANGYTF TGTGCCAGCAGTTCGGGGAACTCCGCGGCGAATGGCTACACCTTC
TRBJ2-7 - - TRBV19 CASSIVGGGDDEQYF TGTGCCAGTAGTATAGTGGGGGGTGGCGACGACGAGCAGTACTTC
TRBJ2-7 - - TRBV10-1 CASSPGVAGPYEQYF TGCGCCAGCAGTCCAGGGGTGGCCGGGCCGTACGAGCAGTACTTC
TRBJ2-1 TRBD2 - TRBV6-1 CASSERTSGWGDEQFF TGTGCCAGCAGTGAAAGGACTAGCGGGTGGGGAGATGAGCAGTTCTTC
TRBJ2-7 - - TRBV28 CASSGESGLVYEQYF TGTGCCAGCAGTGGCGAGTCGGGCTTGGTTTACGAGCAGTACTTC
TRBJ2-7 - - TRBV4-1 CASSQLWSYEQYF TGCGCCAGCAGCCAGCTCTGGTCTTACGAGCAGTACTTC
TRBJ1-4 - - TRBV13 CASRDGLDEKLFF TGTGCCAGCAGAGACGGACTTGATGAAAAACTGTTTTTT
TRBJ2-1 - - TRBV7-9 CASSFGGPRNEQFF TGTGCCAGCAGCTTCGGGGGCCCTCGGAATGAGCAGTTCTTC
TRBJ2-7 - - TRBV14 CASSQVFSYEQYF TGTGCCAGCAGCCAAGTATTCTCCTACGAGCAGTACTTC
TRBJ2-7 - - TRBV5-4 CASSNPDMPRNINYEQYF TGTGCCAGCAGTAATCCGGACATGCCGCGTAATATAAACTACGAGCAGTACTTC
TRBJ2-7 - once TRBV29-1 CSRRDPEGGSYEQYF TGCAGCCGCAGGGACCCCGAAGGAGGATCCTACGAGCAGTACTTC
TRBJ2-1 TRBD2 - TRBV7-8 CASSFINTTSGWLNEQFF TGTGCCAGCAGCTTCATCAATACGACTAGCGGGTGGCTGAATGAGCAGTTCTTC
TRBJ2-5 TRBD1 - TRBV9 CASTKGGQGGETQYF TGTGCCAGCACCAAGGGGGGACAGGGAGGTGAGACCCAGTACTTC
TRBJ1-1 - - TRBV4-1 CASSQIQGGAEAFF TGCGCCAGCAGCCAAATACAGGGAGGGGCTGAAGCTTTCTTT
TRBJ1-2 TRBD1 - TRBV29-1 CSVERQGVNYGYTF TGCAGCGTTGAACGACAGGGGGTTAACTATGGCTACACCTTC
TRBJ2-2 - - TRBV5-1 CASSLEGRNTGELFF TGCGCCAGCAGCTTGGAGGGGCGGAACACCGGGGAGCTGTTTTTT
TRBJ1-5 TRBD1 - TRBV7-9 CASSLGQEIYSNQPQHF TGTGCCAGCAGCCTGGGACAGGAAATTTATAGCAATCAGCCCCAGCATTTT
TRBJ2-7 - - TRBV27 CASSFGTATYEQYF TGTGCCAGCAGTTTCGGGACGGCTACTTACGAGCAGTACTTC
TRBJ2-1 - - TRBV7-9 CASSFPAVGEAYNEQFF TGTGCCAGCAGCTTTCCCGCAGTCGGGGAAGCCTACAATGAGCAGTTCTTC
TRBJ2-7 TRBD1 - TRBV6-5 CASSYANTGAYEQYF TGTGCCAGCAGTTACGCCAACACAGGGGCCTACGAGCAGTACTTC
TRBJ2-7 - - TRBV28 CASRLPTRTGFYEQYF TGTGCCAGCAGATTACCCACCCGAACGGGGTTCTACGAGCAGTACTTC
TRBJ1-5 - - TRBV19 CASSIRDTHQPQHF TGTGCCAGTAGTATAAGGGACACACATCAGCCCCAGCATTTT
TRBJ2-1 - - TRBV11-2 CASSLSSGGREQFF TGTGCCAGCAGCTTATCTTCCGGAGGACGGGAGCAGTTCTTC
TRBJ1-4 TRBD1 - TRBV5-5 CASSPDRVNEKLFF TGTGCCAGCAGCCCTGACAGGGTGAACGAAAAACTGTTTTTT
TRBJ2-3 TRBD2 - TRBV7-3 CASTDLSGKSTDTQYF TGTGCCAGTACAGACCTTAGCGGGAAGAGCACAGATACGCAGTATTTT
TRBJ1-2 - - TRBV28 CASSLYLNGYTF TGTGCCAGCAGTCTCTACCTGAATGGCTACACCTTC
TRBJ1-1 - - TRBV9 CASSKERGGQMNTEAFF TGTGCCAGCAGCAAGGAACGCGGGGGACAAATGAACACTGAAGCTTTCTTT
TRBJ2-6 - once TRBV28 CASTSGRTGANVLTF TGTGCCAGCACCTCCGGGCGGACAGGGGCCAACGTCCTGACTTTC
TRBJ1-1 - - TRBV29-1 CSVAGSLEAFF TGCAGCGTTGCCGGCAGCCTTGAAGCTTTCTTT
TRBJ1-4 - - TRBV5-6 CASSFFRDGGTNEKLFF TGTGCCAGCAGCTTCTTCCGGGACGGAGGAACTAATGAAAAACTGTTTTTT
TRBJ2-1 TRBD2 - TRBV19 CASSIGTSDNEQFF TGTGCCAGTAGTATCGGGACTAGCGACAATGAGCAGTTCTTC
TRBJ2-7 - - TRBV19 CASSYGNDYEQYF TGTGCCAGTAGTTACGGGAATGACTACGAGCAGTACTTC
TRBJ2-7 TRBD1 - TRBV27 CASYSRGSSYEQYF TGTGCCAGCTATTCCAGGGGGAGCTCCTACGAGCAGTACTTC
TRBJ1-1 - once TRBV6-1 CASSEEAGLMNTEAFF TGTGCCAGCAGTGAAGAGGCAGGGCTCATGAACACTGAAGCTTTCTTT
TRBJ2-1 TRBD2 once TRBV19 CASSILAENNEQFF TGTGCCAGTAGTATTCTAGCGGAGAACAATGAGCAGTTCTTC
TRBJ2-1 - - TRBV6-1 CAGASTYSNEQFF TGTGCCGGGGCCTCGACTTATTCCAATGAGCAGTTCTTC
TRBJ2-7 TRBD2 - TRBV30 CAWSLEAGGYEQYF TGTGCCTGGAGCCTTGAGGCGGGAGGCTACGAGCAGTACTTC
TRBJ2-2 TRBD2 - TRBV2 CAGTSFDTGELFF TGTGCCGGGACTAGCTTTGATACCGGGGAGCTGTTTTTT
TRBJ2-7 TRBD1 - TRBV2 CASRGQTYEQYF TGTGCCAGCAGGGGACAGACCTACGAGCAGTACTTC